The 27 T cell receptor beta chains listed next were all sequenced from one sample in a study of T cells in Graves' hyperthyroidism and ophthalmopathy. TCR beta CDR3 regions were amplified from RNA. TCR CDR3 underwent first-round RT-PCR with the HTBI primer set. TCRdb fed the multiplex PCR reads into MiXCR, producing one record per CDR3 protein. The data show about 400,000 distinct CDR3 sequences, 13% to 15% seen once. Sequences were obtained from blood. The source of these receptors is a woman aged 55-75 years with Graves' ophthalmopathy.

Details on this clonotype: Being one base from a much bigger clone, this may be a read error. This chain links TRBV18 with TRBJ2-1; D tentatively fits TRBD1 or TRBD2 (5 bases each). Per germline, CDR1 KGHSH and CDR2 LQKENI. This CDR3 has 15 residues. V was trimmed by 8 bases and J by 0 bases, leaving 14 bases between them. CDR3 protein: CASPQEGSSYNEQFF. In DNA form, the CDR3 reads TGTGCCAGCCCACAAGAGGGGAGCTCCTACAATGAGCAGTTCTTC.

This clonotype was recorded many times. The gene calls are TRBV6-5 and TRBJ1-1, with D unclear. The germline V gene encodes CDR1 MNHEY and CDR2 SVGAGI. Trimming stripped 2 bases from V and 0 bases from J, with 19 bases between. The CDR3 consists of 18 residues. In DNA, the CDR3 is TGTGCCAGCAGTTACGCCCCCCCCAGGTCCCCAATGAACACTGAAGCTTTCTTT. This gives the protein CASSYAPPRSPMNTEAFF.

This clonotype came up many times. The chain links TRBV20-1 to TRBJ1-6; no reliable D call. Trimming removed 6 bases from V and 8 bases from J, with 8 bases in between. Per the germline V gene, CDR1 is DFQATT and CDR2 is SNEGSKA (reference sequence). CDR3 size: 11 residues. The CDR3 spells CSAKRDSPLHF. The CDR3 DNA sequence: TGCAGTGCCAAGAGAGATTCACCCCTCCACTTT.

This clonotype was detected ten times or more. No DNA is shown, since the ends of the CDR3 on it are uncertain; the CDR3 is the one TCRdb lists. The chain has TRBV12-3 or TRBV12-4 and TRBJ1-1. The CDR3 has 14 residues if both end residues are counted. CDR3 in amino acids: CASSTSTSDTEAFF.

This clonotype came up many times. The chain has TRBV6-1 and TRBJ2-5, with D possibly being TRBD1 or TRBD2 (5 bases each). The CDR3 has 16 residues. The germline V and J ends were trimmed by 5 bases and 1 base, with 17 bases remaining between them. Germline loops: CDR1 MNHNS, CDR2 SASEGT. CDR3 residues: CASSPFGTRTQETQYF. The CDR3 coding sequence is TGTGCCAGCAGTCCGTTCGGGACCAGGACCCAAGAGACCCAGTACTTC.

V and J are TRBV20-1 and TRBJ2-1; a weak D match, TRBD2 (5 bases). This CDR3 comprises 15 residues. CDR1 is DFQATT, CDR2 SNEGSKA, per germline (reference sequence). V was trimmed by 3 bases and J by 2 bases, leaving 14 bases between them. CDR3 sequence: CSASLGGWTYNEQFF. The CDR3 DNA reads as TGCAGTGCTAGCCTGGGCGGGTGGACCTACAATGAGCAGTTCTTC.

The sample holds a few counts of this clonotype. At one end, the junction sequence differs from germline, possibly due to a read error. The chain combines TRBV28 with TRBJ2-7; unclear D gene. This CDR3 contains 11 residues. In germline, CDR1 is MDHEN, CDR2 SYDVKM. This CDR3 reads CASEAGYGQYF. The CDR3 DNA follows: TGTGCCAGCGAGGCAGGCTACGGGCAGTACTTC.

The rearrangement links TRBV12-3 or TRBV12-4 to TRBJ2-3; 13 nucleotides agree with TRBD2. The V gene end was trimmed by 6 bases and the J gene end by 7 bases; junction bases not matched to a gene: 10. CDR3 length equals 16 residues. Here the CDR3 reads CASRRILAGGANTQYF. DNA of the CDR3: TGTGCCAGCAGGCGGATACTAGCGGGAGGGGCCAATACGCAGTATTTT.

This clonotype was seen at least ten times. This chain joins TRBV15 and TRBJ2-3, with 8 bases that match TRBD2. The CDR3 has 16 residues. Unmatched junction bases numbered 4, after V lost 1 base and J lost 1 base. CDR1 LNHNV and CDR2 YYDKDF come from the germline V gene (reference sequence). For the CDR3, the DNA is TGTGCCACCAGCAGAGTGGCGGGAGGAGGCACAGATACGCAGTATTTT. Its translation: CATSRVAGGGTDTQYF.

The rearrangement joins TRBV27 to TRBJ1-3; D remains ambiguous. Trimming stripped 5 bases from V and 4 bases from J, with 18 bases between. Per germline, CDR1 MNHEY and CDR2 SMNVEV (reference sequence). This CDR3 contains 16 residues. The CDR3 region is CASSPPDFPKGNTIYF. Written as DNA, the CDR3 is TGTGCCAGCAGTCCGCCAGACTTCCCGAAGGGAAACACCATATATTTT.

The J gene is TRBJ2-3, the V gene TRBV20-1, with 10 positions matching TRBD2. Germline assignment: CDR1 DFQATT and CDR2 SNEGSKA (reference sequence). The CDR3 consists of 15 residues. V trimming: 3 bases; J trimming: 5 bases; junction bases outside the gene matches: 8. Written as DNA, the CDR3 is TGCAGTGCTAGTCCCGCTAGCGGGAGTTTAGATACGCAGTATTTT. This gives the protein CSASPASGSLDTQYF.

At least ten counts were recorded for this clonotype. The chain couples TRBV6-1 to TRBJ2-2, with TRBD1 matching 7 bases. The junction had 9 bases not matched to a gene; V was cut back by 11 bases and J by 3 bases. In germline, CDR1 is MNHNS, CDR2 SASEGT. The CDR3 has 14 amino acids. CDR3: CACRWDSYTGELFF. The CDR3 DNA follows: TGTGCCTGCCGATGGGACAGTTACACCGGGGAGCTGTTTTTT.

This clonotype was seen many times. The rearrangement uses TRBV11-2 and TRBJ2-3; a weak D match, TRBD1 (5 bases). The CDR3 contains 13 residues. Germline CDR1 SGHAT, CDR2 FQNNGV. The V and J ends lost 0 bases and 5 bases respectively, with 6 bases between them. CDR3 in DNA: TGTGCCAGCAGCTTAGAGGGGCTAGATACGCAGTATTTT. Protein: CASSLEGLDTQYF.

This clonotype was found many times. V and J are TRBV6-1 and TRBJ1-6; the D is unclear. V was trimmed by 5 bases and J by 5 bases, leaving 19 bases between them. Germline V gives CDR1 MNHNS, CDR2 SASEGT. CDR3 size: 17 residues. CDR3 in amino acids: CASSLRPGRRDNSPLHF. CDR3 coding DNA: TGTGCCAGCAGTCTCCGTCCGGGCCGGAGGGATAATTCACCCCTCCACTTT.

In regard to this clonotype: A much larger clone sits a single nucleotide away, making a read error possible. The chain joins TRBV27 to TRBJ2-7; D is ambiguous. Germline CDR1 and CDR2: MNHEY and SMNVEV (reference sequence). The CDR3 covers 13 residues. With 2 bases removed from V and 4 bases from J, the gap between germline ends came to 9 bases. The CDR3: CASSLQQRYEQYF. The CDR3, as DNA: TGTGCCAGCAGTTTACAACAGAGGTACGAGCAGTACTTC.

This clonotype has only a few counts. The J gene is TRBJ2-5, the V gene TRBV20-1; TRBD1 agrees at 7 bases. Germline V CDR1 and CDR2: DFQATT, SNEGSKA (reference sequence). This CDR3 region has 14 residues. V trimming: 3 bases; J trimming: 2 bases; junction bases outside the gene matches: 6. Here the CDR3 reads CSARAGGWQETQYF. In DNA form, the CDR3 reads TGCAGTGCTAGGGCAGGGGGTTGGCAAGAGACCCAGTACTTC.

The chain links TRBV7-3 to TRBJ2-7; 9 bases fit TRBD2. This CDR3 is built from 14 residues. The trim removed 2 bases at V and 6 bases at J, leaving 5 bases unmatched. Germline CDR1 is SGHTA and CDR2 is FQGTGA. The CDR3 DNA is TGTGCCAGCAGCTTAGGCGGCGGGAGGGTCGAGCAGTACTTC. The encoded protein is CASSLGGGRVEQYF.

In its sample, this clonotype was seen many times. The CDR3 nucleotides read TGTGCCAGCAGCCAAGAGGCCGGTTCCAGCTCCTACGAGCAGTACTTC. It encodes CASSQEAGSSSYEQYF. The chain has TRBV4-2 and TRBJ2-7; D unclear. The CDR3 has 16 residues. Germline V lookup: CDR1 LGHNA, CDR2 YNFKEQ. Trimming left V 0 bases short and J 0 bases short, with 12 bases between.

This clonotype was counted many times. CDR3 protein: CASSFVGGTGPGELFF. The DNA for the CDR3 is TGTGCCAGCAGCTTTGTAGGGGGTACCGGCCCCGGGGAGCTGTTTTTT. V usage is TRBV7-2 and J usage is TRBJ2-2; maybe TRBD1 (6 bases). CDR3 length: 16 amino acids. CDR1 and CDR2 (germline): SGHTA, FQGNSA. V lost 3 bases and J lost 6, with 17 bases in between.

This clonotype was observed once. The chain uses TRBV6-9 and TRBJ2-5; 10 nucleotides match TRBD2. The V segment lost 3 bases and the J segment 5 bases; nucleotides outside the gene matches: 9. The CDR3 runs 16 residues. CDR1 is MNHGY and CDR2 is SVAAGI in the germline V gene. CDR3: CASSYGTSERRETQYF. CDR3 DNA: TGTGCCAGCAGTTACGGGACTAGCGAGAGGAGGGAGACCCAGTACTTC.

The chain links TRBV10-3 to TRBJ1-5, with D tentatively TRBD1 (5 bases). Germline loops: CDR1 ENHRY, CDR2 SYGVKD. The CDR3 contains 15 residues. V dropped 6 bases and J dropped 0 bases, with 12 bases sitting between them. CDR3 bases: TGTGCCATCAGACACCACGACAGTAGCAATCAGCCCCAGCATTTT. It specifies CAIRHHDSSNQPQHF.

This clonotype has ten or more counts. The chain uses TRBV28 and TRBJ2-7, with D tentatively TRBD1 or TRBD2 (6 bases each). This CDR3 is 15 amino acids long. Per the germline V gene, CDR1 is MDHEN and CDR2 is SYDVKM. The V end lost 4 bases, the J end lost 1 base, and 14 bases lay between the germline ends. CDR3 nucleotide sequence: TGTGCCAGCAGTTCGCTATCGGGGGCTTCCTACGAGCAGTACTTC. It is translated as CASSSLSGASYEQYF.

This chain uses TRBV19 with TRBJ1-1, with a weak D call TRBD1 (6 bases). Per germline, CDR1 LNHDA and CDR2 SQIVND (reference sequence). This CDR3 spans 12 amino acids. The V end was cut by 5 bases, the J end by 7 bases, with 11 bases between. The CDR3 coding sequence is TGTGCCAGTAGTCCCAGGGGAATTGAAGCTTTCTTT. Protein product: CASSPRGIEAFF.

This clonotype occurred many times. This chain uses TRBV4-1 with TRBJ2-2, with D perhaps given as TRBD1 or TRBD2 (5 bases each). Germline V gives CDR1 MGHRA, CDR2 YSYEKL. The CDR3 length is 15 residues. V shed 0 bases and J shed 5 bases, with 10 bases lying between them. CDR3: CASSQDGGVTGELFF. The CDR3 DNA follows: TGCGCCAGCAGCCAAGATGGGGGTGTGACCGGGGAGCTGTTTTTT.

This clonotype came up many times. The chain combines TRBV5-1 with TRBJ2-1; possibly TRBD1 for D (5 bases). V gave up 5 bases and J gave up 7 bases, with 10 bases separating them. This CDR3 comprises 12 residues. CDR1 and CDR2 (germline): SGHRS, YFSETQ. The chain's CDR3 is CASRDTRNEQFF. CDR3 in DNA: TGCGCCAGCAGGGACACTCGTAATGAGCAGTTCTTC. Together with reference TRBV5-1 and TRBJ2-1, the CDR3 gives the full variable domain: KAGVTQTPRYLIKTRGQQVTLSCSPISGHRSVSWYQQTPGQGLQFLFEYFSETQRNKGNFPGRFSGRQFSNSRSEMNVSTLELGDSALYLCASRDTRNEQFFGPGTRLTVL.

The chain couples TRBV24-1 to TRBJ2-7, with 8 bases that match TRBD2. The V gene's germline CDR1 is KGHDR and CDR2 SFDVKD. The V gene end was trimmed by 7 bases and the J gene end by 7 bases; junction bases not matched to a gene: 8. The CDR3 is made up of 13 amino acids. The CDR3 loop is CATRDGRAQEQYF. In nucleotides, the CDR3 is TGTGCCACCAGGGACGGGAGGGCCCAAGAGCAGTACTTC.

In the case of this clonotype: This sequence may be a read error, since a much larger clone differs from it by one base. V is TRBV20-1 and J is TRBJ2-3; 8 bases align to TRBD2. Germline trimming cut 4 bases from V and 6 bases from J; bases unmatched to any gene: 9. The germline CDR1 and CDR2 sequences are DFQATT and SNEGSKA (reference sequence). The CDR3 runs 14 residues. The CDR3 region is CSATGLGGVDTQYF. The CDR3 DNA reads as TGCAGTGCTACGGGACTAGGGGGGGTCGATACGCAGTATTTT.